This record looks at one T cell receptor (beta chain) sequence and its context. The data were obtained in a study of blood T cell repertoires in COVID-19. The CDR3 contains 14 residues. Germline V gene lookup returns CDR1 MDHEN and CDR2 SYDVKM. Between the trimmed V and J ends, which lost 5 bases and 2 bases, there was a span of 13 bases. Sequencing used immunoSEQ multiplex PCR; TCRdb keeps in-frame clones, though not all of them. The table records more than 50,000 clones, roughly 90% of them present only once. This clonotype originated in a human donor with active COVID-19. The donor label of this sample is uncertain. This chain uses TRBV28 with TRBJ2-7; D possibly corresponds to TRBD1 (5 bases). The specimen was peripheral blood. The CDR3 DNA reads TGTGCCAGCAGTCTGGTGGACAAGCCCTACGAGCAGTACTTC. Its protein is CASSLVDKPYEQYF.